Each of the 27 T cell receptor beta chains below was sequenced from the same sample in a study of blood T cell repertoires in COVID-19. The method was immunoSEQ multiplex PCR; TCRdb's version includes in-frame clones alone and lacks a portion of them. Here the sample spans 95,000 to 100,000 clones, roughly 89% being singletons. The sample was peripheral blood. The receptors here all came from a human donor with COVID-19, enrolled during active disease. The donor label of this sample is uncertain.

The V call is TRBV6-4, the J call TRBJ2-5, with 11 bases matching TRBD1. The trim removed 4 bases at V and 1 base at J, leaving 2 bases unmatched. This CDR3 is 15 amino acids long. CDR1 MRHNA and CDR2 SNTAGT come from the germline V gene. CDR3 in amino acids: CASSAGTGGQETQYF. DNA of the CDR3: TGTGCCAGCAGTGCCGGGACAGGGGGCCAAGAGACCCAGTACTTC.

CDR3 sequence reads: CASSPGQTNYGYTF. CDR3 in DNA: TGTGCCAGCAGTCCGGGACAGACTAACTATGGCTACACCTTC. The rearrangement joins TRBV28 to TRBJ1-2; 7 bases map to TRBD1. This CDR3 spans 14 amino acids. With V trimmed by 5 bases and J by 0 bases, 3 bases remained unmatched. The germline V gene encodes CDR1 MDHEN and CDR2 SYDVKM.

The CDR3 coding sequence is TGTGCCAGCAGCCAAGAATCACTAGCGGGGTCCGATACGCAGTATTTT. It translates to CASSQESLAGSDTQYF. V gene TRBV3-1 (or the pseudogene TRBV3-2) combines with J gene TRBJ2-3; 10 nucleotides match TRBD2. Trimming cost V 0 bases and J 6 bases; bases outside gene matches: 6. In germline, CDR1 is LGHDT, CDR2 YNNKEL (reference sequence). CDR3 length: 16 amino acids.

V gene TRBV9 combines with J gene TRBJ2-5; D possibly corresponds to TRBD2 (5 bases). The germline V gene encodes CDR1 SGDLS and CDR2 YYNGEE. Deletions cut 0 bases from V and 4 bases from J, with 13 bases between. There are 15 residues in the CDR3. CDR3 region: CASSVGSGRGETQYF. CDR3 DNA sequence: TGTGCCAGCAGCGTAGGGTCCGGTCGGGGAGAGACCCAGTACTTC.

The rearrangement uses TRBV25-1 and TRBJ1-5; TRBD1 might be the D (6 bases). V dropped 4 bases and J dropped 7 bases, with 23 bases sitting between them. The CDR3 loop spans 17 amino acids. Germline V gives CDR1 MGHDK, CDR2 SYGVNS. CDR3 sequence: CASSGRQGSAPGQPQHF. The CDR3 coding sequence is TGTGCCAGCAGTGGGCGGCAGGGGTCGGCGCCTGGGCAGCCCCAGCATTTT.

V is TRBV24-1 and J is TRBJ1-5; D might be TRBD1 (5 bases). Per the germline V gene, CDR1 is KGHDR and CDR2 is SFDVKD. The V end was cut by 4 bases, the J end by 7 bases, with 16 bases between. This CDR3 comprises 15 residues. The CDR3 DNA follows: TGTGCCACCAGTGAAGGGGCTTTCGAGTGGCAGCCCCAGCATTTT. Translating it yields CATSEGAFEWQPQHF.

The chain carries TRBV5-1 and TRBJ1-3; 8 bases map to TRBD1. This CDR3 has 16 residues. Germline V gene data show CDR1 as SGHRS and CDR2 as YFSETQ. Trimming removed 4 bases from V and 1 base from J; junction bases left unmatched: 7. CDR3: CASSLGQGFSGNTIYF. CDR3 in DNA: TGCGCCAGCAGCCTTGGACAGGGATTTTCTGGAAACACCATATATTTT.

The rearrangement links TRBV5-1 to TRBJ2-7; D possibly corresponds to TRBD1 (6 bases). CDR3 length: 14 amino acids. Trimming took 1 base from V and 2 from J, leaving 10 bases between them. CDR1 and CDR2 (germline): SGHRS, YFSETQ. The DNA for the CDR3 is TGCGCCAGCAGCTTGTCGACAGGCACCTACGAGCAGTACTTC. It is translated as CASSLSTGTYEQYF.

This chain joins TRBV24-1 and TRBJ2-1; possibly TRBD1 for D (6 bases). The CDR3 length is 16 residues. V dropped 4 bases and J dropped 5 bases, with 17 bases sitting between them. Germline V gene sequence: CDR1 KGHDR, CDR2 SFDVKD. The CDR3 region has the DNA TGTGCCACCAGTGACCTCGCAACAGGGAAAGACAATGAGCAGTTCTTC. Translated: CATSDLATGKDNEQFF.

The chain is built from TRBV13 and TRBJ2-2, with a weak D call TRBD1 (6 bases). This CDR3 is built from 15 residues. Germline assignment: CDR1 PRHDT and CDR2 FYEKMQ (reference sequence). V lost 7 bases and J lost 4, with 16 bases in between. The CDR3 here is CASTLRQDFTGELFF. DNA of the CDR3: TGTGCCAGCACGCTGCGACAGGACTTCACCGGGGAGCTGTTTTTT. Combining the CDR3 with reference TRBV13 and TRBJ2-2 gives the whole variable domain AAGVIQSPRHLIKEKRETATLKCYPIPRHDTVYWYQQGPGQDPQFLISFYEKMQSDKGSIPDRFSAQQFSDYHSELNMSSLELGDSALYFCASTLRQDFTGELFFGEGSRLTVL.

This chain joins TRBV29-1 and TRBJ1-5; 7 bases are shared with TRBD1. This CDR3 is 14 amino acids long. Per the germline V gene, CDR1 is SQVTM and CDR2 is ANQGSEA. The V and J ends lost 4 bases and 0 bases, in that order; junction bases with no gene match: 3. The CDR3 sequence: CSVGDSHSNQPQHF. The CDR3, as DNA: TGCAGCGTTGGGGACAGCCATAGCAATCAGCCCCAGCATTTT.

CDR3 nucleotide sequence: TGTGCCAGCAGTGAATCCGGGATCAATCAGCCCCAGCATTTT. It is translated as CASSESGINQPQHF. The V gene is TRBV2, the J gene TRBJ1-5; D remains unclear. The CDR3 has 14 residues. The ends were cut back, 2 bases at V and 3 bases at J, with 8 bases in the middle. In germline, CDR1 is SNHLY, CDR2 FYNNEI.

The rearrangement joins TRBV30 to TRBJ1-1; D gene uncertain. Germline-derived CDR1 and CDR2 are GTSNPN and SVGIG (reference sequence). CDR3 length: 12 amino acids. The V end was cut by 0 bases, the J end by 7 bases, with 9 bases between. The CDR3 sequence is CAWSVLAVEAFF. The CDR3 DNA sequence: TGTGCCTGGAGTGTATTGGCAGTTGAAGCTTTCTTT. The whole variable domain, remainder taken from reference TRBV30 and TRBJ1-1, is SQTIHQWPATLVQPVGSPLSLECTVEGTSNPNLYWYRQAAGRGLQLLFYSVGIGQISSEVPQNLSASRPQDRQFILSSKKLLLSDSGFYLCAWSVLAVEAFFGQGTRLTVV.

V usage is TRBV6-1 and J usage is TRBJ1-1; D is possibly TRBD1 (5 bases). V shed 2 bases and J shed 5 bases, with 9 bases lying between them. This CDR3 is 13 amino acids long. Germline CDR1 MNHNS, CDR2 SASEGT. CDR3 loop: CASSELAGTEAFF. CDR3 in DNA: TGTGCCAGCAGTGAACTGGCAGGGACTGAAGCTTTCTTT.

The chain carries TRBV10-1 and TRBJ2-2; D is undetermined. The CDR3 contains 12 residues. Trimming removed 8 bases from V and 2 bases from J, with 6 bases in between. Per the germline V gene, CDR1 is WNHNN and CDR2 is SYGVQD (reference sequence). In DNA, the CDR3 is TGCGCCAGCGGCCGAAACACCGGGGAGCTGTTTTTT. Residues: CASGRNTGELFF.

DNA of the CDR3: TGTGCCAGCACCCCCGGGGGGACAGGGGATAGACGAGCTTTCTTT. This sequence encodes CASTPGGTGDRRAFF. V is TRBV2 and J is TRBJ1-1, with 10 bases fitting TRBD1. Germline CDR1 SNHLY, CDR2 FYNNEI. Trimming removed 7 bases from V and 10 bases from J; junction bases left unmatched: 15. The CDR3 contains 15 residues. Full variable domain (outside the CDR3, taken from reference TRBV2 and TRBJ1-1): EPEVTQTPSHQVTQMGQEVILRCVPISNHLYFYWYRQILGQKVEFLVSFYNNEISEKSEIFDDQFSVERPDGSNFTLKIRSTKLEDSAMYFCASTPGGTGDRRAFFGQGTRLTVV.

The rearrangement links TRBV11-3 to TRBJ2-1, with 15 nucleotides matching TRBD2. Germline assignment: CDR1 SGHNT and CDR2 YENEEA. The CDR3 runs to 17 residues. V lost 5 bases and J lost 8; bases outside the gene matches: 10. This CDR3 is CASSRNGLAGGLDEQFF. CDR3 bases: TGTGCCAGCAGCAGAAATGGACTAGCGGGGGGGCTAGATGAGCAGTTCTTC.

The chain has TRBV6-5 and TRBJ2-2; no firm D call. The CDR3 has 14 amino acids. V was pared by 7 bases and J by 7 bases, with 16 bases between. Germline lookup yields CDR1 MNHEY and CDR2 SVGAGI. In nucleotides, the CDR3 is TGTGCCAGCACCGTGGCTAGTGGTGTCGGGGAGCTGTTTTTT. Its translation is CASTVASGVGELFF.

V is TRBV18 and J is TRBJ1-2; D not certain. The germline CDR1 and CDR2 sequences are KGHSH and LQKENI. CDR3 length: 14 residues. V lost 3 bases, J lost 4 bases, and 12 bases lay in between. The CDR3 region is CASSPISDLYGYTF. CDR3 in DNA: TGTGCCAGCTCACCGATCAGCGATCTCTATGGCTACACCTTC.

V and J are TRBV18 and TRBJ1-1, with 8 bases identical to TRBD1. The V and J ends lost 5 bases and 0 bases, in that order; junction bases with no gene match: 2. The germline V gene encodes CDR1 KGHSH and CDR2 LQKENI. This CDR3 is 14 amino acids long. The CDR3 DNA sequence: TGTGCCAGCTCAGACAGGGGAATGAACACTGAAGCTTTCTTT. It specifies CASSDRGMNTEAFF.

This chain joins TRBV27 and TRBJ1-2, with TRBD1 matching over 8 bases. The CDR3 totals 15 residues. The V gene's germline CDR1 is MNHEY and CDR2 SMNVEV (reference sequence). J was trimmed by 6 bases and V by 3 bases; bases with no gene match: 9. CDR3 DNA sequence: TGTGCCAGCAGTTTTCAGGGGGCGCATGGACATGGCTACACCTTC. Translating it yields CASSFQGAHGHGYTF.

The chain links TRBV12-3 or TRBV12-4 to TRBJ2-5; D is uncertain. V was trimmed by 3 bases and J by 4 bases, leaving 9 bases between them. The CDR3 totals 13 residues. CDR3 nucleotides: TGTGCCAGCAGTTTGCAGGTAGTAGAGACCCAGTACTTC. Protein product: CASSLQVVETQYF.

This sequence joins TRBV11-2 and TRBJ1-4; 11 bases align to TRBD1. Germline V CDR1 and CDR2: SGHAT, FQNNGV. The CDR3 runs 16 residues. With V trimmed by 5 bases and J by 5 bases, 7 bases remained unmatched. CDR3 in DNA: TGTGCCAGCAGCCCGGGGACAGGGGGTGGGAATGAAAAACTGTTTTTT. Translation: CASSPGTGGGNEKLFF.

The gene calls are TRBV5-1 and TRBJ2-2; 7 bases map to TRBD1. V was pared by 3 bases and J by 1 base, with 6 bases of the junction left unmatched. Germline CDR1 SGHRS, CDR2 YFSETQ. This CDR3 is 16 amino acids long. The DNA for the CDR3 is TGCGCCAGCAGCTCACCCCGGACAGGGAACACCGGGGAGCTGTTTTTT. Its protein is CASSSPRTGNTGELFF.

The chain recombines TRBV18 with TRBJ2-7, with D maybe TRBD2 (7 bases). The CDR3 extends over 14 amino acids. CDR1 and CDR2 (germline): KGHSH, LQKENI. Trimming took 2 bases from V and 6 from J, leaving 14 bases between them. CDR3 sequence: CASSPGRGQGEQYF. Here the CDR3 DNA reads TGTGCCAGCTCACCAGGGCGGGGGCAGGGCGAGCAGTACTTC.

The chain carries TRBV10-3 and TRBJ2-7, with D possibly TRBD1 on 6 matching bases. V was trimmed by 5 bases and J by 5 bases, leaving 13 bases between them. The CDR3 totals 13 residues. The germline V gene has CDR1 ENHRY and CDR2 SYGVKD. The CDR3 spells CAISLQGRNEQYF. The CDR3 nucleotides read TGTGCCATCAGTTTACAGGGACGGAACGAGCAGTACTTC.

The rearrangement joins TRBV11-3 to TRBJ2-3, with no clear D. V was cut by 1 base and J by 2 bases, with 7 bases left in between. The germline gives CDR1 SGHNT, CDR2 YENEEA. The CDR3 totals 14 residues. The CDR3 DNA is TGTGCCAGCAGCTTAGGGGCAGTCACAGATACGCAGTATTTT. This codes for CASSLGAVTDTQYF. The whole variable domain, remainder taken from reference TRBV11-3 and TRBJ2-3, is EAGVVQSPRYKIIEKKQPVAFWCNPISGHNTLYWYLQNLGQGPELLIRYENEEAVDDSQLPKDRFSAERLKGVDSTLKIQPAELGDSAVYLCASSLGAVTDTQYFGPGTRLTVL.